The 17 T cell receptor beta chains presented below share a single source sample, sequenced in a study of blood T cell repertoires in COVID-19. Sequencing used immunoSEQ multiplex PCR; TCRdb keeps in-frame clones, though not all of them. Of hundreds of thousands of clones in the sample, 70% to 90% are singletons; the top ten hold 1.2%. Specimen: PBMCs or T cells enriched from blood (not recorded which). Receptor source: a man aged 25 to 45 who had recovered from COVID-19.

The rearrangement uses TRBV4-1 and TRBJ2-7; D call uncertain. Germline V gene sequence: CDR1 MGHRA, CDR2 YSYEKL. CDR3 length: 16 amino acids. V dropped 1 base and J dropped 0 bases, with 13 bases sitting between them. The CDR3 nucleotides read TGCGCCAGCAGCCAAGGGCTTCTAAGGAGCTCCTACGAGCAGTACTTC. Residues: CASSQGLLRSSYEQYF.

The V and J genes are TRBV10-1 and TRBJ2-2, with a tentative D call TRBD1 (6 bases). The ends were cut back, 0 bases at V and 5 bases at J, with 7 bases in the middle. Germline V gene lookup returns CDR1 WNHNN and CDR2 SYGVQD (reference sequence). CDR3 length: 14 amino acids. CDR3 sequence (DNA): TGCGCCAGCAGTGAGTCTCAGGGGACCGGGGAGCTGTTTTTT. Its protein product is CASSESQGTGELFF.

J is TRBJ2-3 and V is TRBV4-3, with D uncertain. CDR3 length: 15 residues. Germline lookup yields CDR1 LGHNA and CDR2 YSLEER. The V gene lost 2 bases and the J gene lost 0 bases, with 9 bases spanning the gap. The CDR3 nucleotides read TGCGCCAGCAGCCAAATTTCTCCTAGCACAGATACGCAGTATTTT. This sequence encodes CASSQISPSTDTQYF.

The rearrangement uses TRBV11-2 and TRBJ1-1; a possible D gene is TRBD1 (6 bases). From germline, CDR1 is SGHAT and CDR2 FQNNGV. Trimming pared 0 bases from V and 3 bases from J, leaving 17 bases between. The length of the CDR3 is 17 residues. In DNA, the CDR3 is TGTGCCAGCAGCTTAGAGAACAGGGAGAGAAGGGACACTGAAGCTTTCTTT. As protein: CASSLENRERRDTEAFF. The full variable domain, in which reference TRBV11-2 and TRBJ1-1 provide the parts outside the CDR3, is EAGVAQSPRYKIIEKRQSVAFWCNPISGHATLYWYQQILGQGPKLLIQFQNNGVVDDSQLPKDRFSAERLKGVDSTLKIQPAKLEDSAVYLCASSLENRERRDTEAFFGQGTRLTVV.

This clone was observed once. The gene calls are TRBV6-5 and TRBJ1-6; D ambiguous. Trimming pared 4 bases from V and 6 bases from J, leaving 10 bases between. The CDR3 is made up of 14 amino acids. Per germline, CDR1 MNHEY and CDR2 SVGAGI. The chain's CDR3 is CASSFIEGNSPLHF. The CDR3 DNA is TGTGCCAGCAGTTTTATAGAGGGTAATTCACCCCTCCACTTT.

V usage is TRBV15 and J usage is TRBJ2-1; D perhaps matches TRBD2 (6 bases). Between the trimmed V and J ends, which lost 5 bases and 7 bases, there was a span of 24 bases. The CDR3 runs to 17 residues. Germline V gene lookup returns CDR1 LNHNV and CDR2 YYDKDF (reference sequence). The CDR3 DNA sequence: TGTGCCACCAGCGAAACCTTACTAGCAACGGGCCAAAATGAGCAGTTCTTC. Its translation: CATSETLLATGQNEQFF.

The V call is TRBV28, the J call TRBJ2-1, with 8 bases aligning to TRBD2. Germline V CDR1 and CDR2: MDHEN, SYDVKM. With V trimmed by 5 bases and J by 1 base, 4 bases remained unmatched. This CDR3 has 15 amino acids. The CDR3 region is CASSLERESYNEQFF. In DNA form, the CDR3 reads TGTGCCAGCAGTCTAGAGCGGGAGTCCTACAATGAGCAGTTCTTC. Variable domain in full (rest from reference TRBV28 and TRBJ2-1): DVKVTQSSRYLVKRTGEKVFLECVQDMDHENMFWYRQDPGLGLRLIYFSYDVKMKEKGDIPEGYSVSREKKERFSLILESASTNQTSMYLCASSLERESYNEQFFGPGTRLTVL.

This chain links TRBV28 with TRBJ1-4; maybe TRBD1 (6 bases). Per the germline V gene, CDR1 is MDHEN and CDR2 is SYDVKM. The CDR3 totals 14 residues. V shed 3 bases and J shed 6 bases, with 11 bases lying between them. The CDR3 region has the DNA TGTGCCAGCAGTTTTGGCAGGGGATATGAAAAACTGTTTTTT. As protein: CASSFGRGYEKLFF.

This chain links TRBV9 with TRBJ2-3; 7 nucleotides align to TRBD2. V dropped 0 bases and J dropped 2; count of bases not matched to a gene: 6. The length of the CDR3 is 16 residues. The germline CDR1 and CDR2 sequences are SGDLS and YYNGEE. The CDR3 reads CASSVVATSNTDTQYF. CDR3 nucleotides: TGTGCCAGCAGCGTAGTTGCGACTAGCAACACAGATACGCAGTATTTT.

V is TRBV28 and J is TRBJ2-2; D unresolved. The germline V gene encodes CDR1 MDHEN and CDR2 SYDVKM. The V end lost 3 bases, the J end lost 5 bases, and 16 bases lay between the germline ends. This CDR3 is built from 16 residues. CDR3 nucleotides: TGTGCCAGCAGTTTTTTTTATAAGCCGGGTACCGGGGAGCTGTTTTTT. This translates into CASSFFYKPGTGELFF.

V is TRBV14 and J is TRBJ2-7; 7 nucleotides line up with TRBD2. Unmatched junction bases numbered 6, after V lost 1 base and J lost 3 bases. In germline, CDR1 is SGHDN, CDR2 FVKESK. This CDR3 is 15 amino acids long. The CDR3 sequence: CASSQGPGRVYEQYF. Here the CDR3 DNA reads TGTGCCAGCAGCCAAGGACCAGGGAGGGTCTACGAGCAGTACTTC.

The chain employs TRBV6-5 and TRBJ1-2; D possibly corresponds to TRBD1 (5 bases). The V gene's germline CDR1 is MNHEY and CDR2 SVGAGI. The V and J ends lost 6 bases and 4 bases respectively, with 18 bases between them. The CDR3 runs to 15 residues. CDR3 sequence (DNA): TGTGCCAGCAGACGGGGTTGGCGGGACGGCTATGGCTACACCTTC. Amino acids: CASRRGWRDGYGYTF.

In this sample, this clone turned up a few times. The gene calls are TRBV4-3 and TRBJ1-2; no reliable D call. The CDR3 is made up of 13 amino acids. The V end was cut by 1 base, the J end by 6 bases, with 9 bases between. Germline values: CDR1 LGHNA, CDR2 YSLEER. The CDR3 loop is CASSQARGNGYTF. CDR3 in DNA: TGCGCCAGCAGCCAAGCCCGGGGTAATGGCTACACCTTC.

This chain uses TRBV6-5 with TRBJ2-3; D gene uncertain. The germline V and J ends were trimmed by 8 bases and 0 bases, with 12 bases remaining between them. The CDR3 runs to 14 residues. CDR1 and CDR2 (germline): MNHEY, SVGAGI. The CDR3 is CASRRVPSTDTQYF. The CDR3, as DNA: TGTGCCAGCCGACGGGTACCTAGCACAGATACGCAGTATTTT.

The chain uses TRBV4-2 and TRBJ2-7, with 7 bases identical to TRBD2. The CDR3 length is 16 residues. Germline assignment: CDR1 LGHNA and CDR2 YNFKEQ. Trimming removed 1 base from V and 1 base from J; junction bases left unmatched: 7. For the CDR3, the DNA is TGTGCCAGCAGCCAAGTCCGCGGGGGTAAGTCCTACGAGCAGTACTTC. Translation gives CASSQVRGGKSYEQYF.

V and J are TRBV24-1 and TRBJ2-5; unclear D gene. Trimming stripped 0 bases from V and 5 bases from J, with 3 bases between. The CDR3 is made up of 12 amino acids. Germline CDR1 KGHDR, CDR2 SFDVKD. The CDR3 nucleotides read TGTGCCACCAGTGATTTGCGGGAGACCCAGTACTTC. This encodes CATSDLRETQYF.

The CDR3 is CASRQGINTEAFF. The CDR3 DNA reads TGCGCCAGCAGACAGGGGATAAACACTGAAGCTTTCTTT. The chain uses TRBV10-1 and TRBJ1-1; 7 bases align to TRBD1. This CDR3 has 13 residues. Germline CDR1 is WNHNN and CDR2 is SYGVQD (reference sequence). V lost 6 bases to trimming and J lost 2 bases; unmatched junction nucleotides: 3.